The following is a T cell receptor (beta chain) sequence with its context. This clonotype occurred once. Its antigen is currently not known. No base quality values were provided; no much bigger clone lies one nucleotide off. A single read is weak support. The sample's treatment or condition label, in plain terms: in vitro stimulation with specific CMV peptide epitopes to enrich CMV-specific T cells. V drops 3 bases and J drops 10 bases, leaving 13 bases in between. From its cysteine to its phenylalanine, the CDR3 spans 13 amino acids. The only DNA kept is the CDR3, 39 bases in frame from the first base. The germline V gene (reference sequence) provides CDR1 LNHDA and CDR2 SQIVND. Sequencing used an Illumina HiSeq 1500. The public reads were reanalyzed by TCRdb: fastp trimming at Q25, MiXCR alignment, in-frame beta chains only. Identical CDR3 proteins give one entry, which carries the most common genes and DNA. The sample table contains about a million distinct CDR3 sequences; only one count was recorded for roughly 30% of them. The ten biggest clones cover about 14% of the sample.

The source of the sample is a study of T cell repertoires in cytomegalovirus infection (dated by TCRdb to about 2019). About the study as a whole: The peptide stimulations were aimed at well-studied HLA-B-restricted epitopes as well as recently identified HLA-C-restricted CMV epitopes, whose presentation resists viral immunomodulation. The HLA type of each donor mattered for the analysis, because public TCR beta signatures pointed to carriage of CMV infection along with the matching HLA type. Study-level results and caveats: The ex vivo response was dominated by HLA-C-restricted CMV-specific TCR beta clonotypes, which also provided the single most frequent clonotype in two of eight donors. Cumulative frequency of public TCR beta family members discriminated carriers of CMV infection plus the relevant HLA type in this cohort and an independent roughly 340-donor cohort.

The rearrangement joined TRBV19 to TRBJ2-1; matching of 7 bases hints at TRBD2 as the D gene. The sequencing here drew on cultured CD8+ T cells from PBMCs, taken from culture after CMV antigen stimulation. The source is a human donor in good health (CMV status not recorded). Some clones in this sample may be carry-over from other donors' samples. The CDR3 protein: CASSITRGLEQFF. The DNA sequence is TGTGCCAGTAGTATTACCAGGGGACTAGAGCAGTTCTTC.